This TCR beta chain was captured in a study of blood T cell dynamics during melanoma immunotherapy. The study's findings and limits: Unlike progressors, later disease-control patients had W3 repertoires gaining clonality or diversity. Clones driving repertoire changes may be melanoma-specific or general immune activation.

Each bulk PBMC sample had about 350 ng DNA loaded. The table came from immunoSEQ multiplex PCR; TCRdb's copy has only in-frame clones and leaves some out. The sample shows 5,500 to 7,500 clones, roughly 81% of them seen only once. This clone has just a few counts. Its antigen remains unknown. Described time point: week 3, after first cycle of checkpoint inhibitor. Response was assessed by RECIST 1.1 at 12 weeks, except two rapid progressors. The sequence was obtained from a human donor with melanoma. Some clones in this sample may be carry-over from other donors' samples. Sequencing used blood, obtained from a patient treated with checkpoint blockade.

In DNA form, the CDR3 reads TGTGCCAGCTCACCACATAACAATCAGCCCCAGCATTTT. Its translation is CASSPHNNQPQHF. V gene TRBV18 combines with J gene TRBJ1-5; D unclear. The V gene's germline CDR1 is KGHSH and CDR2 LQKENI. Trimming removed 1 base from V and 3 bases from J, with 4 bases in between. The CDR3 sequence is 13 residues long.